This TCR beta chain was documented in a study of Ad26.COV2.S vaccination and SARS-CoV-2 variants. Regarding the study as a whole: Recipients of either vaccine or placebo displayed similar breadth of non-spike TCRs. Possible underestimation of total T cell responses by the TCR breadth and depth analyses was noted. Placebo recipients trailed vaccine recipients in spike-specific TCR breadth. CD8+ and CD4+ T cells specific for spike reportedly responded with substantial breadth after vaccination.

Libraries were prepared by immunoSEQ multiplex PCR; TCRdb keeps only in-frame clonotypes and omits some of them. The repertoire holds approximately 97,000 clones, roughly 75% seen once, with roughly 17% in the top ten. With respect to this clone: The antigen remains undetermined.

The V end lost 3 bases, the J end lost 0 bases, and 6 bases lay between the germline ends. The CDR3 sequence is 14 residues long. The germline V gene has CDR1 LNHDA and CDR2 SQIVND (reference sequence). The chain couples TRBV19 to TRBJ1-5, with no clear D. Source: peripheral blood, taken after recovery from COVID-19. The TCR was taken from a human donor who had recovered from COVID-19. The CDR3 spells CASSIASSNQPQHF. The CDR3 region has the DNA TGTGCCAGTAGTATCGCATCTAGCAATCAGCCCCAGCATTTT.